The table lists the clone carrying this TCR beta chain with a few counts. The antigen remains unidentified. The data are from a study of early T cells in non-severe SARS-CoV-2 infection. Study context: The sequenced material was bulk RNA from unsorted whole blood, and its chains were unpaired.

Study-wide findings and caveats: Anti-spike CD8 responses were favored in VDJdb matching, and private and CD4 specificities were missed.

V trimming: 3 bases; J trimming: 7 bases; junction bases outside the gene matches: 6. The CDR3 consists of 15 residues. Germline values: CDR1 DFQATT, CDR2 SNEGSKA (reference sequence). Attachment of unique molecular identifiers was made to individual cDNA molecules. TCRdb reprocessed the 5' RACE reads via MiXCR and lists one record per CDR3 protein. The data hold more than 90,000 distinct CDR3 sequences, with about 13% observed a single time. The chain carries TRBV20-1 and TRBJ2-1; 13 nucleotides agree with TRBD2. This TCR came from an adult who was a healthcare worker with PCR-confirmed SARS-CoV-2 infection or an uninfected control (not recorded which). Sample: whole blood. DNA for the CDR3: TGCAGTGCTAGGGGACTAGCGGGGAGGGGGAATGAGCAGTTCTTC. This encodes CSARGLAGRGNEQFF.